One and the same sample provided the 16 T cell receptor beta chains below, sequenced in a study of prognosis after radiotherapy for stage I lung cancer. Starting from genomic DNA, TCR beta CDR3 was amplified through two-round multiplex PCR. Primers targeting each individual TRBV and TRBJ gene were applied in first-round PCR. One entry per CDR3 protein, called by TCRdb with MiXCR from the multiplex PCR reads. The sample lists approximately 30,000 distinct CDR3 sequences; about 39% were seen once. The starting material was PBMCs, obtained before or after stereotactic body radiation therapy (not recorded which). Every receptor here comes from a donor aged 50 or older with non-small cell lung cancer.

By its share, this clonotype is medium-sized. This chain uses TRBV12-3 or TRBV12-4 with TRBJ1-6, with D unclear. The CDR3 is 13 residues long. The V end lost 4 bases, the J end lost 7 bases, and 8 bases lay between the germline ends. CDR3 sequence reads: CASSSDGNSPLHF. In nucleotides, the CDR3 is TGTGCCAGCAGTTCCGACGGGAATTCACCCCTCCACTTT.

Notes on this clonotype: One end of the junction does not line up with germline, which may come from a read error. The chain is built from TRBV28 and TRBJ1-2, with unresolved D. The CDR3 runs 15 residues. Per germline, CDR1 MDHEN and CDR2 SYDVKM. The CDR3 loop is CASSGGWASNYGYNF. The CDR3 region has the DNA TGTGCCAGCAGTGGAGGGTGGGCATCTAACTATGGCTACAACTTC.

The chain recombines TRBV6-8 with TRBJ1-6; tentative D call: TRBD1 (6 bases). Trimming stripped 6 bases from V and 0 bases from J, with 15 bases between. There are 17 residues in the CDR3. The germline CDR1 and CDR2 sequences are MNHGY and SAAAGT. CDR3 region: CASSLGQRSSYNSPLHF. The DNA for the CDR3 is TGTGCCAGCAGCCTTGGACAGAGAAGCTCCTATAATTCACCCCTCCACTTT.

This clonotype was seen just once. V gene TRBV12-5 combines with J gene TRBJ2-2; 9 bases agree with TRBD1. This CDR3 is 16 amino acids long. CDR1 is LGHNT and CDR2 is FRNRAP in the germline V gene. The V segment lost 4 bases and the J segment 3 bases; nucleotides outside the gene matches: 6. This chain's CDR3 is CASGSTRTGDTGELFF. The CDR3 coding sequence is TGTGCTAGTGGTTCGACTCGGACAGGGGACACCGGGGAGCTGTTTTTT.

This clonotype was seen repeatedly, ten times or more. The chain couples TRBV20-1 to TRBJ2-7; 8 bases are a match to TRBD2. Germline CDR1 DFQATT, CDR2 SNEGSKA (reference sequence). The V and J ends lost 3 bases and 4 bases, in that order; junction bases with no gene match: 8. The CDR3 has 14 residues. The CDR3 nucleotides read TGCAGTGCTAGGTCCGCTAGCGGGCTTTACGAGCAGTACTTC. Protein sequence: CSARSASGLYEQYF.

This clonotype was observed many times. The rearrangement uses TRBV12-3 or TRBV12-4 and TRBJ2-1, with 8 bases lining up with TRBD1. The CDR3 totals 15 residues. With 6 bases clipped from V and 10 bases from J, the junction kept 14 bases outside the gene matches. The DNA of the CDR3 is TGTGCCAGCAGCTACAGGGGGATACCTACAATGGAGCAGTTCTTC. It specifies CASSYRGIPTMEQFF.

In its sample, this clonotype was seen many times. V is TRBV5-1 and J is TRBJ1-1, with 8 bases aligning to TRBD1. J was trimmed by 4 bases and V by 4 bases; bases with no gene match: 9. This CDR3 has 15 amino acids. Germline loops: CDR1 SGHRS, CDR2 YFSETQ. This chain's CDR3 is CASSEWTGSGTEAFF. The CDR3 nucleotides read TGCGCCAGCAGCGAATGGACAGGGTCGGGCACTGAAGCTTTCTTT.

The chain is built from TRBV11-2 and TRBJ2-1; 7 bases align to TRBD2. Germline V gene lookup returns CDR1 SGHAT and CDR2 FQNNGV. Germline trimming cut 4 bases from V and 5 bases from J; bases unmatched to any gene: 8. The CDR3 loop spans 15 amino acids. CDR3 coding DNA: TGTGCCAGCAGCTCCCTAGCGGAGGGCAACAATGAGCAGTTCTTC. Its translation is CASSSLAEGNNEQFF.

This clonotype was seen repeatedly, ten times or more. This chain joins TRBV5-1 and TRBJ2-1; TRBD2 agrees at 7 bases. The CDR3 runs to 17 residues. Trimming removed 0 bases from V and 0 bases from J; junction bases left unmatched: 6. Per the germline V gene, CDR1 is SGHRS and CDR2 is YFSETQ. The chain's CDR3 is CASSLAGGYDSYNEQFF. The CDR3 DNA reads TGCGCCAGCAGCTTGGCGGGAGGCTACGACTCCTACAATGAGCAGTTCTTC.

This clonotype was found many times. The chain uses TRBV28 and TRBJ2-7; maybe TRBD1 (6 bases). Per germline, CDR1 MDHEN and CDR2 SYDVKM. The length of the CDR3 is 15 residues. Trimming took 5 bases from V and 1 from J, leaving 15 bases between them. CDR3: CASSPGQYLSYEQYF. CDR3 DNA: TGTGCCAGCAGTCCCGGACAGTACCTATCCTACGAGCAGTACTTC. The whole variable domain, filled in from reference TRBV28 and TRBJ2-7, reads DVKVTQSSRYLVKRTGEKVFLECVQDMDHENMFWYRQDPGLGLRLIYFSYDVKMKEKGDIPEGYSVSREKKERFSLILESASTNQTSMYLCASSPGQYLSYEQYFGPGTRLTVT.

A remark on this clonotype: Germline and junction disagree at one end, which may indicate a read error. The chain uses TRBV6-5 and TRBJ2-1; possibly TRBD2 for D (6 bases). CDR3 length: 17 amino acids. Germline lookup yields CDR1 MNHEY and CDR2 SVGAGI. The CDR3 DNA reads as TGTGCCAGCAGTTACTCTCCCCCTAGCGTACTCTACAATGAGCAGTCCTTC. Residues: CASSYSPPSVLYNEQSF.

This clonotype is labeled as medium-sized. The CDR3 is CASSMGTAQDYNSPLHF. DNA of the CDR3: TGTGCCAGTAGTATGGGGACAGCGCAAGACTATAATTCACCCCTCCACTTT. V is TRBV19 and J is TRBJ1-6, with TRBD1 matching 7 bases. The CDR3 length is 17 residues. Germline CDR1 reads LNHDA; CDR2 reads SQIVND (reference sequence). Germline trimming cut 3 bases from V and 3 bases from J; bases unmatched to any gene: 8.

This clonotype came up many times. This chain links TRBV4-1 with TRBJ2-5; 14 positions agree with TRBD2. With V trimmed by 2 bases and J by 5 bases, 4 bases remained unmatched. The length of the CDR3 is 16 residues. Germline lookup yields CDR1 MGHRA and CDR2 YSYEKL. The CDR3 bases are TGCGCCAGCAGCCAACCCCGACTAGCGGGAGGGGAGACCCAGTACTTC. Translation: CASSQPRLAGGETQYF.

Many counts were recorded for this clonotype. The chain carries TRBV19 and TRBJ2-2; D might be TRBD2 (5 bases). Trimming took 5 bases from V and 3 from J, leaving 13 bases between them. CDR1 and CDR2 (germline): LNHDA, SQIVND (reference sequence). The CDR3 has 15 amino acids. In nucleotides, the CDR3 is TGTGCCAGTAGTCGACGGGATGGTTACACCGGGGAGCTGTTTTTT. This sequence encodes CASSRRDGYTGELFF.

To note about this clonotype: With only one base between it and a far larger clone, this is likely a read error. The chain links TRBV6-9 to TRBJ2-2; TRBD2 matches at 15 bases. CDR3 size: 17 residues. The germline V gene has CDR1 MNHGY and CDR2 SVAAGI. This CDR3 reads CATTGLAGGWGTGDLFF. CDR3 DNA sequence: TGTGCCACCACCGGACTAGCGGGAGGGTGGGGGACCGGGGATCTGTTTTTT.

This clonotype is medium-sized within its sample. This chain links TRBV11-2 with TRBJ1-6; maybe TRBD1 (5 bases). This CDR3 is built from 15 residues. Germline V gene data show CDR1 as SGHAT and CDR2 as FQNNGV. Between the trimmed V and J ends, which lost 1 base and 7 bases, there was a span of 11 bases. CDR3 DNA sequence: TGTGCCAGCAGCTTAGTGGTTCAGGGAAATTCACCCCTCCACTTT. It codes for CASSLVVQGNSPLHF.